This entry lists 14 T cell receptor beta chains sequenced from one sample in a study of vaccination effects on CD4 cells after COVID-19. The assay was immunoSEQ multiplex PCR, and TCRdb's table has in-frame clones only and misses some. The table has about 30,000 clones, 60% to 80% seen once. Antigens of these TCRs are unknown. With about 9 days of culture completed, CD4+ T cells were isolated. The sample was CD4+ T cells from PBMCs cultured without peptide, taken before COVID-19 vaccination. The receptor set was obtained from a human donor who received a COVID-19 vaccine.

This chain joins TRBV20-1 and TRBJ2-2; D is undetermined. Trimming removed 3 bases from V and 0 bases from J, with 8 bases in between. The CDR3 runs 14 residues. Germline V gene lookup returns CDR1 DFQATT and CDR2 SNEGSKA (reference sequence). The CDR3 loop is CSASRGPNTGELFF. The CDR3 nucleotides read TGCAGTGCTAGTCGAGGACCGAACACCGGGGAGCTGTTTTTT.

This chain joins TRBV19 and TRBJ1-3, with D uncertain. The germline V gene has CDR1 LNHDA and CDR2 SQIVND (reference sequence). The CDR3 is made up of 16 amino acids. V was cut by 3 bases and J by 0 bases, with 12 bases left in between. CDR3 sequence reads: CASSIPSAHSGNTIYF. In nucleotides, the CDR3 is TGTGCCAGTAGTATCCCATCTGCTCACTCTGGAAACACCATATATTTT.

V gene TRBV6-1 combines with J gene TRBJ1-3; D unclear. The CDR3 spans 15 residues. V lost 1 base to trimming and J lost 0 bases, with 7 bases between them. Per germline, CDR1 MNHNS and CDR2 SASEGT. CDR3: CASSEGFSSGNTIYF. The CDR3 DNA reads TGTGCCAGCAGTGAAGGATTTTCCTCTGGAAACACCATATATTTT.

This clone was observed a handful of times. The gene calls are TRBV5-5 and TRBJ2-1; 8 bases are a match to TRBD1. V gave up 3 bases and J gave up 5 bases; unmatched junction bases: 7. Germline V gene sequence: CDR1 SGHKS, CDR2 YYEKEE (reference sequence). The CDR3 contains 15 residues. The CDR3 DNA sequence: TGTGCCAGCAGCTCTGGACAGGGAGTCGACAATGAGCAGTTCTTC. It translates to CASSSGQGVDNEQFF.

J is TRBJ2-2 and V is TRBV7-2; no reliable D call. The CDR3 runs to 14 residues. CDR1 is SGHTA, CDR2 FQGNSA, per germline. Between the trimmed V and J ends, which lost 1 base and 0 bases, there was a span of 3 bases. Here the CDR3 DNA reads TGTGCCAGCAGCTTAGTTCCGAACACCGGGGAGCTGTTTTTT. Its translation is CASSLVPNTGELFF.

Here the CDR3 reads CASSRTRQGAYIQPQHF. The CDR3 DNA reads TGTGCCAGTAGTAGAACAAGACAGGGGGCTTATATCCAGCCCCAGCATTTT. This chain connects TRBV19 to TRBJ1-5, with 10 positions matching TRBD1. The germline CDR1 and CDR2 sequences are LNHDA and SQIVND (reference sequence). With V trimmed by 4 bases and J by 7 bases, 13 bases remained unmatched. The CDR3 consists of 17 residues.

The chain uses TRBV24-1 and TRBJ2-1; D gene ambiguous. With 1 base removed from V and 4 bases from J, the gap between germline ends came to 7 bases. The CDR3 has 14 residues. CDR1 and CDR2 (germline): KGHDR, SFDVKD. CDR3 in amino acids: CATSDLGVYNEQFF. The CDR3 nucleotides are TGTGCCACCAGTGATTTAGGCGTATACAATGAGCAGTTCTTC.

The chain joins TRBV5-1 to TRBJ2-6; weak D call: TRBD2 (5 bases). V lost 0 bases and J lost 2, with 9 bases in between. The germline V gene encodes CDR1 SGHRS and CDR2 YFSETQ. This CDR3 is 16 amino acids long. The CDR3 bases are TGCGCCAGCAGCTTGGACACGGAGGCTGGGGCCAACGTCCTGACTTTC. Amino acid sequence: CASSLDTEAGANVLTF. Looking up the rest from reference TRBV5-1 and TRBJ2-6 gives the full variable domain: KAGVTQTPRYLIKTRGQQVTLSCSPISGHRSVSWYQQTPGQGLQFLFEYFSETQRNKGNFPGRFSGRQFSNSRSEMNVSTLELGDSALYLCASSLDTEAGANVLTFGAGSRLTVL.

The gene calls are TRBV7-8 and TRBJ2-2, with TRBD1 matching 7 bases. This CDR3 is 18 amino acids long. CDR1 and CDR2 from the germline V gene are SGHVS and FQNEAQ. V dropped 7 bases and J dropped 4; count of bases not matched to a gene: 18. CDR3 nucleotides: TGTGCCAGCACCAAAAGCAGGGGACAGATTCTTAGCACCGGGGAGCTGTTTTTT. Its protein product is CASTKSRGQILSTGELFF.

The gene calls are TRBV4-1 and TRBJ2-1; no firm D call. V lost 4 bases and J lost 7, with 11 bases in between. CDR3 length: 13 amino acids. Germline CDR1 is MGHRA and CDR2 is YSYEKL. CDR3 in amino acids: CASSRTASNEQFF. The CDR3 nucleotides read TGCGCCAGCAGCCGCACTGCTAGTAATGAGCAGTTCTTC.

This chain connects TRBV5-1 to TRBJ2-2; 7 nucleotides match TRBD1. The CDR3 covers 15 residues. Per germline, CDR1 SGHRS and CDR2 YFSETQ. J lost 5 bases, V lost 4 bases, and 8 bases had no gene match. The CDR3, as DNA: TGCGCCAGCAGCCGGCAGGGGGATTTGACCGGGGAGCTGTTTTTT. As protein: CASSRQGDLTGELFF.

The chain is built from TRBV7-2 and TRBJ2-2, with D maybe TRBD2 (5 bases). The CDR3 loop spans 15 amino acids. V was cut by 1 base and J by 4 bases, with 10 bases left in between. The germline CDR1 and CDR2 sequences are SGHTA and FQGNSA. The CDR3 nucleotides read TGTGCCAGCAGCTTAGATGCTCGGGGCACCGGGGAGCTGTTTTTT. Residues: CASSLDARGTGELFF.

J is TRBJ2-5 and V is TRBV11-2; either TRBD1 or TRBD2 may supply D (5 bases each). Germline V CDR1 and CDR2: SGHAT, FQNNGV. This CDR3 is built from 11 residues. V was cut by 5 bases and J by 9 bases, with 10 bases left in between. The CDR3 nucleotides read TGTGCCAGCAGCCGGGACGGGGCCCAGTACTTC. Its protein product is CASSRDGAQYF.

This clone was counted a single time. This chain connects TRBV6-4 to TRBJ1-2; no clear D. Germline V CDR1 and CDR2: MRHNA, SNTAGT. The CDR3 contains 13 residues. The V end was cut by 2 bases, the J end by 6 bases, with 10 bases between. Written as DNA, the CDR3 is TGTGCCAGCAGTGACACTGCTAGGGATGGCTACACCTTC. This encodes CASSDTARDGYTF.